These 8 T cell receptor beta chains were all obtained from the same sample, sequenced in a study of identical twins. MiXCR, applied by TCRdb to the 5' RACE reads, yields one record per CDR3 protein. The repertoire holds about 220,000 distinct CDR3 sequences, with around 8.1% as singletons. These data are also associated with another study on yellow fever vaccine responses in identical twins.

Sequencing was performed on memory (CD45RO+) T cells sorted from blood. The receptors originated from a woman aged 18 to 35 in good health.

This clonotype was seen many times. The V gene is TRBV12-3 or TRBV12-4, the J gene TRBJ2-2, with 7 bases matching TRBD1. The CDR3 is 15 amino acids. The J segment lost 1 base and the V segment lost 4 bases, leaving 3 bases of the junction unmatched. CDR3 coding DNA: TGTGCCAGCAGTTGGAGGACAGGGAACACCGGGGAGCTGTTTTTT. Its protein product is CASSWRTGNTGELFF.

This clonotype was counted only a few times. The chain recombines TRBV6-1 with TRBJ2-3; 7 bases fit TRBD1. The CDR3 covers 14 residues. The V gene end was trimmed by 4 bases and the J gene end by 5 bases; junction bases not matched to a gene: 6. Germline CDR1 and CDR2: MNHNS and SASEGT. CDR3 sequence reads: CASSVGTVQDTQYF. As DNA, the CDR3 is TGTGCCAGCAGTGTCGGGACAGTACAAGATACGCAGTATTTT.

The V and J genes are TRBV30 and TRBJ1-2; D gene ambiguous. V dropped 5 bases and J dropped 4 bases, with 8 bases sitting between them. The CDR3 spans 11 residues. Germline V lookup: CDR1 GTSNPN, CDR2 SVGIG (reference sequence). CDR3 in amino acids: CAWGRTYGYTF. CDR3 DNA sequence: TGTGCCTGGGGACGGACCTATGGCTACACCTTC.

There are a few counts of this clonotype. The CDR3, as DNA: TGTGCCAGCAGGCCAGGGGGGAACACTGAAGCTTTCTTT. It is translated as CASRPGGNTEAFF. The chain is built from TRBV5-5 and TRBJ1-1; TRBD1 matches at 7 bases. The CDR3 covers 13 residues. Germline CDR1 is SGHKS and CDR2 is YYEKEE (reference sequence). After removal of 5 bases from V and 1 base from J, the junction contained 2 bases not matched to a gene.

The V gene is TRBV7-2, the J gene TRBJ2-1, with a weak D call TRBD2 (5 bases). Germline CDR1 and CDR2: SGHTA and FQGNSA. V lost 1 base and J lost 7, with 11 bases in between. The CDR3 runs 14 residues. CDR3 protein: CASSLVTGLNEQFF. Written as DNA, the CDR3 is TGTGCCAGCAGCTTAGTAACGGGGTTGAATGAGCAGTTCTTC. Drawing the rest from reference TRBV7-2 and TRBJ2-1, the complete variable domain is GAGVSQSPSNKVTEKGKDVELRCDPISGHTALYWYRQSLGQGLEFLIYFQGNSAPDKSGLPSDRFSAERTGGSVSTLTIQRTQQEDSAVYLCASSLVTGLNEQFFGPGTRLTVL.

This clonotype showed up many times. Here the CDR3 reads CASSLLGNNEQFF. The CDR3 nucleotides are TGTGCCAGCAGCTTGCTAGGGAACAATGAGCAGTTCTTC. The chain is built from TRBV5-6 and TRBJ2-1; no clear D. Trimming removed 1 base from V and 5 bases from J, with 7 bases in between. The germline V gene encodes CDR1 SGHDT and CDR2 YYEEEE. CDR3 length equals 13 residues.

This clonotype was recorded at least ten times. The gene calls are TRBV10-3 and TRBJ2-3, with D uncertain. The germline V and J ends were trimmed by 0 bases and 2 bases, with 6 bases remaining between them. CDR1 and CDR2 (germline): ENHRY, SYGVKD. CDR3 length equals 14 residues. The CDR3 spells CAISESMLTDTQYF. The CDR3, as DNA: TGTGCCATCAGTGAGTCGATGCTCACAGATACGCAGTATTTT.

This clonotype was seen many times. The chain couples TRBV9 to TRBJ2-3, with D hard to call. This CDR3 has 15 residues. From germline, CDR1 is SGDLS and CDR2 YYNGEE. V lost 4 bases and J lost 2, with 14 bases in between. The CDR3 DNA is TGTGCCAGCAGCTTCAGGACGGACCTCACAGATACGCAGTATTTT. This encodes CASSFRTDLTDTQYF.